The subject of this entry is one T cell receptor (beta chain). This clone's antigen is unknown. No much larger clone exists at a distance of one base, and base qualities are not known. CD8 naive samples consisted of CD45RO-negative cells that were positively selected for CCR7, yielding a CD45RA+CCR7+ population without TemRA cells. The donors were healthy, HIV-negative adults who had no recently reported acute infections or vaccinations. Every donor was a Caucasian adult living in Nashville, Tennessee, USA. Blood was obtained by leukapheresis, after which PBMCs were separated by Ficoll-Histopaque density gradient centrifugation and cryopreserved in liquid nitrogen vapor phase. Purity and quantity of every magnetically sorted T cell population were checked by analytical flow cytometry. Genomic DNA was isolated from every sorted fraction and measured by UV absorbance on a Nanodrop 2000c. These data belong to a study of shared clonotypes between healthy human individuals (TCRdb year 2020). At the level of the whole study: Three men and a couple of women, aged 18 to 49 years, made up the cohort. Per donor, three plates each were used for CD4 naive and CD4 memory, two for CD8 naive, and one for CD8 memory. To estimate repertoire size and how much clonotype sharing occurs between individuals, the study deeply sequenced the blood TCR repertoires of about five healthy adults. To increase sequencing depth and limit assay-specific biases, different laboratories used diverse techniques to prepare libraries and sequence TCR repertoires. Between about 0.9 and 9 billion PBMCs per donor were obtained by leukapheresis.

Here is what the overall study found, with its caveats: When four donors were compared, the shared fraction of clonotypes was roughly 5% for naive CD4, 3.5% to 4% for naive CD8, 2% to 2.5% for memory CD4, and less than 0.45% for memory CD8. Based on pairwise subsampling, the degree of clonotype sharing among donors was expected to be affected by sequencing depth. Rarefaction of sorted-subset datasets indicated incomplete sequencing despite the large sequencing depth. Sampling was restricted to blood, and TCR repertoires in tissue are likely to differ from TCR repertoires in blood. The small number of donors limited the genetic and exposure-history diversity represented. Clonotypes shared by all four sorted-subset donors showed higher generation probabilities than non-shared clonotypes. Naive subsets generally had larger estimated clonotype richness than memory subsets did.

The germline V gene specifies SQVTM as CDR1 and ANQGSEA as CDR2. V trim: 2 bases; J trim: 0 bases; unmatched bases: 4. The CDR3 contains 14 residues, cysteine and phenylalanine counted. Only the CDR3 DNA stays, 42 bases, in frame from base 1. Using the deep immunoSEQ assay, multiplex PCR amplified TCR CDR3 regions from genomic DNA. Genomic DNA extracted from each cell subset was distributed evenly over all wells of several immunoSEQ 96-well plates, and each plate served as one replicate. Each replicate PCR for sorted subsets received roughly 0.2 ug genomic DNA, equal to 30,000 or so T cell genomes. Purified libraries were measured with a Qubit 3.0 fluorometer, size-checked on a Bioanalyzer 2100, and measured again with the KAPA Library Quantification kit. Each immunoSEQ 96-well plate was sequenced on its own single-read 150-cycle Illumina NextSeq 550 flow cell. In the original analysis: Because the immunoSEQ output held only junctional sequences and lacked quality scores, the filtering could not match the filtering applied to full-length reads. To assign V/J genes and CDR3, sequences were annotated against IMGT germline references using PyIR, a Python wrapper for IgBLAST v1.9. Reads were removed for weak V/J assignments (E-value above 1e-6), missing CDR3, stop codons, out-of-frame junctions, or ambiguous translated residues. A V3J clonotype was defined by an identical inferred V gene, J gene, and CDR3 amino acid sequence. To compute the percentage overlap between repertoires, the number of shared unique clonotypes was divided by the size of the smaller repertoire. Repertoire richness was assessed with RTK rarefaction, the Chao1 estimator, and Recon v2.1 estimates of unobserved clonotypes. For all TCRbeta clonotypes obtained by the gDNA method from a few donors, generation probabilities were computed with OLGA. TCRdb's version of the immuneACCESS table is confined to in-frame rearrangements and falls short of the full clone set. An unresolved V gene accounts for under half of the shortfall where checked; the remainder is of unknown origin. D and trimming come from the DNA, and the V and J calls and clone size come from that table. The sample yields over 2,000,000 clones; around 95% were counted once. The ten largest clones represent around 1.7% of the sample.

The receptor was isolated from a man between 18 and 35 years old in good health. Some clones in this sample may be carry-over from other donors' samples. This chain is built from TRBV29-1 and TRBJ2-7; TRBD1 fits 7 bases in the junction. Sequenced sample: naive CD8+ T cells from PBMCs. The intended sense of this specimen's cell subset or site label: CD45RA+CCR7+. The CDR3 reads as follows: CSVETDRSSYEQYF. The sequenced DNA: TGCAGCGTTGAAACGGACAGGAGCTCCTACGAGCAGTACTTC.